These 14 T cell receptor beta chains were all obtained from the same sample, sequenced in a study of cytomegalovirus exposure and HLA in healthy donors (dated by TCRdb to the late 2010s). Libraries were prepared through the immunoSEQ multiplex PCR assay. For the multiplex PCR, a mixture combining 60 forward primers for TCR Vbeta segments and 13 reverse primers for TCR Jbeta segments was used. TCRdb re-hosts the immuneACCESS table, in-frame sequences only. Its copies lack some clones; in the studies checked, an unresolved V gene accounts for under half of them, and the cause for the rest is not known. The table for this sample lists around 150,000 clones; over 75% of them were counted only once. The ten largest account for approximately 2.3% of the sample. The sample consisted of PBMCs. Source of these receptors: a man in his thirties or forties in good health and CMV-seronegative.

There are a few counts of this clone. CDR3 loop: CASSLFSTANYGYTF. The CDR3 DNA reads TGTGCCAGCAGTTTATTTTCGACAGCTAACTATGGCTACACCTTC. This chain links TRBV28 with TRBJ1-2; weak D call: TRBD1 (5 bases). The V gene lost 1 base and the J gene lost 0 bases, with 9 bases spanning the gap. Germline V lookup: CDR1 MDHEN, CDR2 SYDVKM. CDR3 length equals 15 residues.

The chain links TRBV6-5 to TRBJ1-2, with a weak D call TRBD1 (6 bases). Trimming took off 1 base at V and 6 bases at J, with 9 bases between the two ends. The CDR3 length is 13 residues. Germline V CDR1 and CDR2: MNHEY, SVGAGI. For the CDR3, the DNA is TGTGCCAGCAGTTACTTCCCAGGGGATGGCTACACCTTC. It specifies CASSYFPGDGYTF.

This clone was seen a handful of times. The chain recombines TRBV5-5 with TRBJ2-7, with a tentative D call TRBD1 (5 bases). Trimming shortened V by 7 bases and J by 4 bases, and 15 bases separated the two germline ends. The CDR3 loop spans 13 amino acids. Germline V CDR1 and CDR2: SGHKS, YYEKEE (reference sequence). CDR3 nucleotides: TGTGCCAGCGCTCGACAGAGTCTTTACGAGCAGTACTTC. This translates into CASARQSLYEQYF.

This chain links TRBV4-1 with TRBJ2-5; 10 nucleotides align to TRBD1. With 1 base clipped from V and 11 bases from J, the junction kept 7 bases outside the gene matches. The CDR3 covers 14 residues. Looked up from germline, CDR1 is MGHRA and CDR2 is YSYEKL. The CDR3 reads CASSQGDRGREQYF. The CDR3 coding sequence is TGCGCCAGCAGCCAAGGGGACAGGGGAAGGGAGCAGTACTTC.

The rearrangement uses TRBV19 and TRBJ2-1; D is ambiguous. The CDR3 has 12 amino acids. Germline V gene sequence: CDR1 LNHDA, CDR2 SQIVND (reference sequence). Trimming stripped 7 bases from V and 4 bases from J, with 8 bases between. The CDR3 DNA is TGTGCCAGTACCAGTGGTTACAATGAGCAGTTCTTC. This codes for CASTSGYNEQFF.

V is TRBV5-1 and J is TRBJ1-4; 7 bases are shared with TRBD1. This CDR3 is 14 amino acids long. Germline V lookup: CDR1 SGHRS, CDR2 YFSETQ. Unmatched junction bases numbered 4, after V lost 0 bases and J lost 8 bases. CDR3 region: CASSLEGGGEKLFF. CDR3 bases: TGCGCCAGCAGCTTGGAAGGGGGCGGAGAAAAACTGTTTTTT.

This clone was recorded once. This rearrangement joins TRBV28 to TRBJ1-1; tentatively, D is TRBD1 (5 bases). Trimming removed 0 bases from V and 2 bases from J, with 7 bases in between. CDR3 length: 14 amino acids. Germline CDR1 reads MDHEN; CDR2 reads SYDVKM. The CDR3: CASSLWGGNTEAFF. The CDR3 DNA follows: TGTGCCAGCAGTTTATGGGGGGGTAACACTGAAGCTTTCTTT.

The CDR3, as DNA: TGCGCCAGCAGCCCTGATCGGCAGGGGGCGTACAATGAGCAGTTCTTC. Translation gives CASSPDRQGAYNEQFF. This rearrangement joins TRBV5-1 to TRBJ2-1; TRBD1 agrees at 8 bases. The CDR3 is 16 amino acids. In germline, CDR1 is SGHRS, CDR2 YFSETQ. Trimming cost V 4 bases and J 4 bases; bases outside gene matches: 10.

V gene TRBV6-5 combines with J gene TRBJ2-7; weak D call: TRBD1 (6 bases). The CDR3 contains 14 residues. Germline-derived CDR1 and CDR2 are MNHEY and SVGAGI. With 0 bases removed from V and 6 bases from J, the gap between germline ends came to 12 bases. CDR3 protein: CASSYSGRGLEQYF. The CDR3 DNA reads TGTGCCAGCAGTTACTCCGGCAGGGGTCTCGAGCAGTACTTC.

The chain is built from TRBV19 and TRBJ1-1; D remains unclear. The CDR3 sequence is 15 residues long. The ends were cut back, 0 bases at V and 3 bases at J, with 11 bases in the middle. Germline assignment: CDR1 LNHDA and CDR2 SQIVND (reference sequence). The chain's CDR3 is CASSIDPGSYTEAFF. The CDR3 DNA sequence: TGTGCCAGTAGTATAGATCCTGGCAGTTACACTGAAGCTTTCTTT.

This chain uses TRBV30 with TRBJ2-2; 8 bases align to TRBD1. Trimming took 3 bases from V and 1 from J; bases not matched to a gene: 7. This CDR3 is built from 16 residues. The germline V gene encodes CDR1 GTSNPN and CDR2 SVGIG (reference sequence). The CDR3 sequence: CAWRSGGLRNTGELFF. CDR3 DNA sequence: TGTGCCTGGAGGTCAGGGGGCTTGAGGAACACCGGGGAGCTGTTTTTT.

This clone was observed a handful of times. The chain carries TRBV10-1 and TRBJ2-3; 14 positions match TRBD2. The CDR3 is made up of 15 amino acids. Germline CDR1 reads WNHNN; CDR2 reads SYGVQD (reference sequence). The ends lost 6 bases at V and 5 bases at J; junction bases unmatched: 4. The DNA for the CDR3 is TGCGCCAGCAGAGCCGGGACTAGCGGGAGAGATACGCAGTATTTT. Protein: CASRAGTSGRDTQYF.

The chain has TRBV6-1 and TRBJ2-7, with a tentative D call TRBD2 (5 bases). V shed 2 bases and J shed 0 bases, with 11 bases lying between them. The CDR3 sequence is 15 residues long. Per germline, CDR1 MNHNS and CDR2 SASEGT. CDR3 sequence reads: CASSERSGHSYEQYF. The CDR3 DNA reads TGTGCCAGCAGTGAACGCAGCGGCCACTCCTACGAGCAGTACTTC.

CDR3 sequence reads: CASSVGGVGGWTPLHF. The CDR3 region has the DNA TGTGCCAGCAGCGTAGGCGGGGTGGGGGGTTGGACACCCCTCCACTTT. The chain recombines TRBV9 with TRBJ1-6, with D perhaps matching TRBD1 (5 bases). CDR1 is SGDLS, CDR2 YYNGEE, per germline. Deletions cut 0 bases from V and 11 bases from J, with 18 bases between. The CDR3 consists of 16 residues.